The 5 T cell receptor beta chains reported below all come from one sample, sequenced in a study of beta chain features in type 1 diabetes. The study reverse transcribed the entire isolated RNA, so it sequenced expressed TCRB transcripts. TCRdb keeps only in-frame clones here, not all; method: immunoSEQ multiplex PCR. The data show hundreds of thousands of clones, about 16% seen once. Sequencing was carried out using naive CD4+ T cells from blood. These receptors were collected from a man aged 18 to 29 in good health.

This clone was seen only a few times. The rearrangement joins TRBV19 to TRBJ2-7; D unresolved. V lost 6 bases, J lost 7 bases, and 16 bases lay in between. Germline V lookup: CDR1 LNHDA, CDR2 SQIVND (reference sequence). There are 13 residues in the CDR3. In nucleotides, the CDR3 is TGTGCCAGTAGCAGGATGATCACCGGGGAGCAGTACTTC. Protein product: CASSRMITGEQYF.

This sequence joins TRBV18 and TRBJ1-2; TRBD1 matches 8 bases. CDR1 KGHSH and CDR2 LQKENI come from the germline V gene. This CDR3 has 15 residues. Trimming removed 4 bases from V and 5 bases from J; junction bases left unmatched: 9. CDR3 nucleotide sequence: TGTGCCAGCTCACTTGAATTAGGACAGGGATATGGCTACACCTTC. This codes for CASSLELGQGYGYTF. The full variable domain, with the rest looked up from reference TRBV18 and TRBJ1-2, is NAGVMQNPRHLVRRRGQEARLRCSPMKGHSHVYWYRQLPEEGLKFMVYLQKENIIDESGMPKERFSAEFPKEGPSILRIQQVVRGDSAAYFCASSLELGQGYGYTFGSGTRLTVV.

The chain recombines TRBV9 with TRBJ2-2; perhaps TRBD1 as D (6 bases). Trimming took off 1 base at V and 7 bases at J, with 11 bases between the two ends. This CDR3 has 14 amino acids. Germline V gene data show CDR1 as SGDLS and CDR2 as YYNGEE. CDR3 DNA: TGTGCCAGCAGCGTAACACAGGGCGACGGGGAGCTGTTTTTT. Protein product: CASSVTQGDGELFF.

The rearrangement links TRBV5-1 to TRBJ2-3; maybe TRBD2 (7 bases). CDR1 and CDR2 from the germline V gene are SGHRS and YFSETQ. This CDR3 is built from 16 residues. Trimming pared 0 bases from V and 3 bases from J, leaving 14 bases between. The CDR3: CASSLARGAATDTQYF. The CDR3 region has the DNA TGCGCCAGCAGCTTGGCTCGGGGGGCAGCTACAGATACGCAGTATTTT.

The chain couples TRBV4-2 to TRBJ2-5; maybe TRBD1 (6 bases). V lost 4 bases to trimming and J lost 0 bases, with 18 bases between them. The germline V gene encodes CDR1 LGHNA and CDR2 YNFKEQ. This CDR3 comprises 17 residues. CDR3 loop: CASSRWTAPTNQETQYF. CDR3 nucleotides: TGTGCCAGCAGCCGATGGACAGCTCCAACCAACCAAGAGACCCAGTACTTC.